This paragraph reports one TCR beta chain. TCR beta cDNA was made from roughly 450 ng total RNA with a constant-region primer. Researchers made the TCR beta libraries by running three nested multiplex PCR rounds with slightly modified ARM-PCR. A C-beta reverse primer was combined with TRBV1-TRBV30 forward primers in the first two PCR rounds, and each round had about 10 cycles. TCRdb reprocessed the multiplex PCR reads with MiXCR, giving one entry per CDR3 protein. The table lists tens of thousands of distinct CDR3 sequences, around 64% of them singletons. Per the germline V gene, CDR1 is WSHSY and CDR2 is SAAADI. After removal of 7 bases from V and 13 bases from J, the junction contained 17 bases not matched to a gene. The CDR3 has 15 residues. Unsorted bulk tissue, about 19-30 mg of it, served as the source for co-extraction of RNA and DNA. This sample was taken from a study of tumor-infiltrating lymphocytes in primary liver carcinoma.

This receptor was identified in a man in his forties with primary liver carcinoma and hepatitis B virus infection. This chain uses TRBV10-2 with TRBJ2-7; 12 bases agree with TRBD1. The sample taken for sequencing was liver tumor tissue from sampling region 4. Regarding subset: tumor region T4, right-lateral pole. CDR3: CASNPGQGALYVQYF. The CDR3, as DNA: TGCGCCAGCAACCCGGGACAGGGGGCATTATACGTGCAATACTTC.